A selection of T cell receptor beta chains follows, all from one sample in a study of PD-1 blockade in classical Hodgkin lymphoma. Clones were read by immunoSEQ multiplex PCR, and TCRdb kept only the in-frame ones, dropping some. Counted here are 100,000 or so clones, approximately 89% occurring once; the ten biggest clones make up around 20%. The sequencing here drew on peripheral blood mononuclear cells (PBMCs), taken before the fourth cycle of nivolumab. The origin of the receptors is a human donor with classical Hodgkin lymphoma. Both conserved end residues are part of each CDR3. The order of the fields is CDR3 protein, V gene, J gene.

CASSLRRNYGYTF	TRBV28	TRBJ1-2
CASSPVSTVGTPGSIRNEQFF	TRBV18	TRBJ2-1
CASSDIAPGPELLGNTEAFF	TRBV2	TRBJ1-1
CASSQVTSNQPQHF	TRBV4-1	TRBJ1-5
CATSRDLGSEKLFF	TRBV15	TRBJ1-4
CASSGGTSFHEQYF	TRBV9	TRBJ2-7
CASSERDRGSYGYTF	TRBV11-2	TRBJ1-2
CASSLQGFNEKLFF	TRBV6-5	TRBJ1-4
CASSLGSGIYEQYF	TRBV27	TRBJ2-7
CASSGRTSTGQPQHF	TRBV6-6	TRBJ1-5